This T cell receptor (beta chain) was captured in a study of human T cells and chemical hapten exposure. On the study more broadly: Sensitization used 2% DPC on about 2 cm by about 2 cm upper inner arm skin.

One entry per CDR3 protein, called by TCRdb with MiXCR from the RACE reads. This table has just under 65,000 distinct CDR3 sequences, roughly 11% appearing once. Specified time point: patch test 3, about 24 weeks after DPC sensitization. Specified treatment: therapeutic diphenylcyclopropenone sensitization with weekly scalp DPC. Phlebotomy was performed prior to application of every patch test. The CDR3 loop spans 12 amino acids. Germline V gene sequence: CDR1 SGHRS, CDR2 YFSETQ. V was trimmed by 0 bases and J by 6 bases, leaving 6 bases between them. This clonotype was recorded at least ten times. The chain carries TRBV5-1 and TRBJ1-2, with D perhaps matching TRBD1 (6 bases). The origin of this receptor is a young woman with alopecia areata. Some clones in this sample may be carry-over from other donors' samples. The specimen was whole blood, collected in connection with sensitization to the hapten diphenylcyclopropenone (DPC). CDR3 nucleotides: TGCGCCAGCAGCTTGGACAGGGATGGCTACACCTTC. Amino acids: CASSLDRDGYTF.